The 15 T cell receptor beta chains below all came from one sample that was sequenced in a study of blood T cell repertoires in COVID-19. The repertoire was sequenced with immunoSEQ multiplex PCR; TCRdb's copy has only in-frame clones and lacks some. The sample records around 94,000 clones, roughly 80% being singletons. Sequences were obtained from peripheral blood. The source is a man aged 45 to 65 with acute or convalescent COVID-19.

This chain joins TRBV28 and TRBJ1-1; a weak D match, TRBD1 (6 bases). Germline-derived CDR1 and CDR2 are MDHEN and SYDVKM. V was clipped by 8 bases and J by 0 bases, with 16 bases between them. The CDR3 covers 15 residues. CDR3: CASLAGELMNTEAFF. The CDR3, as DNA: TGTGCCAGCCTGGCAGGGGAATTAATGAACACTGAAGCTTTCTTT.

The chain joins TRBV6-2 or TRBV6-3 to TRBJ1-2, with D maybe TRBD1 (5 bases). The CDR3 contains 16 residues. V lost 5 bases, J lost 4 bases, and 20 bases lay in between. From germline, CDR1 is MNHEY and CDR2 SVGEGT. Here the CDR3 reads CASSTPTSGTVYGYTF. In nucleotides, the CDR3 is TGTGCCAGCAGTACCCCAACGAGCGGGACGGTCTATGGCTACACCTTC.

The CDR3 DNA is TGTGCCAGCAGTTTTACGGGCAATCAGCCCCAGCATTTT. Translated: CASSFTGNQPQHF. The chain couples TRBV6-2 or TRBV6-3 to TRBJ1-5; no firm D call. V was clipped by 4 bases and J by 2 bases, with 6 bases between them. The germline CDR1 and CDR2 sequences are MNHEY and SVGEGT. This CDR3 has 13 residues.

This chain uses TRBV3-1 (or the pseudogene TRBV3-2) with TRBJ2-7; TRBD2 might be the D (6 bases). Trimming left V 2 bases short and J 1 base short, with 9 bases between. This CDR3 spans 14 amino acids. Germline CDR1 is LGHDT and CDR2 is YNNKEL (reference sequence). CDR3 nucleotides: TGTGCCAGCAGCCAAATCGCGGGATCCTACGAGCAGTACTTC. This gives the protein CASSQIAGSYEQYF.

This clone has only one observation. This chain uses TRBV2 with TRBJ2-5; D is unresolved. CDR3 size: 16 residues. V lost 0 bases and J lost 1, with 12 bases in between. CDR1 SNHLY and CDR2 FYNNEI come from the germline V gene. CDR3 nucleotides: TGTGCCAGCAGTGAAGCGCCTTCACAGCCCCAAGAGACCCAGTACTTC. Its translation is CASSEAPSQPQETQYF.

The chain employs TRBV19 and TRBJ2-1, with 9 bases identical to TRBD2. The CDR3 is 16 residues long. Looked up from germline, CDR1 is LNHDA and CDR2 is SQIVND (reference sequence). V trimming: 6 bases; J trimming: 7 bases; junction bases outside the gene matches: 13. CDR3 bases: TGTGCCAGTAGCGATTATCCGGGACTAGCCCAAAATGAGCAGTTCTTC. Protein sequence: CASSDYPGLAQNEQFF.

The V call is TRBV29-1, the J call TRBJ2-3, with D perhaps matching TRBD2 (6 bases). The CDR3 extends over 13 amino acids. Germline V gene data show CDR1 as SQVTM and CDR2 as ANQGSEA. V lost 5 bases and J lost 1, with 10 bases in between. The CDR3 here is CSVSGVGTDTQYF. CDR3 bases: TGCAGCGTTTCGGGGGTGGGCACAGATACGCAGTATTTT.

This clone has a single count. V gene TRBV2 combines with J gene TRBJ2-5; TRBD1 agrees at 9 bases. V was clipped by 4 bases and J by 4 bases; unmatched bases: 4. Germline CDR1 and CDR2: SNHLY and FYNNEI. The CDR3 is 14 amino acids. The CDR3 region has the DNA TGTGCCAGCAGTGGGACAGGGGTTCCAGAGACCCAGTACTTC. Encoded protein: CASSGTGVPETQYF.

V gene TRBV11-2 combines with J gene TRBJ2-7; D unresolved. CDR1 is SGHAT and CDR2 is FQNNGV in the germline V gene. There are 14 residues in the CDR3. Trimming took off 1 base at V and 1 base at J, with 8 bases between the two ends. As DNA, the CDR3 is TGTGCCAGCAGCTTAGGTTTCTTTTCCTACGAGCAGTACTTC. Translated: CASSLGFFSYEQYF.

This clone showed up just once. The chain joins TRBV7-2 to TRBJ2-1; D perhaps matches TRBD2 (5 bases). The germline V gene encodes CDR1 SGHTA and CDR2 FQGNSA. This CDR3 is 17 amino acids long. V lost 1 base to trimming and J lost 9 bases, with 22 bases between them. CDR3 in DNA: TGTGCCAGCAGCTTAGGGAGATCGGGTATGAGGGAGATTGAGCAGTTCTTC. Amino acids: CASSLGRSGMREIEQFF.

The table lists this clone with a count of one. The rearrangement links TRBV20-1 to TRBJ2-7, with TRBD2 matching 8 bases. CDR1 and CDR2 from the germline V gene are DFQATT and SNEGSKA (reference sequence). This CDR3 region has 11 residues. J gave up 4 bases and V 6 bases, and 2 bases lay outside the gene matches. This CDR3 is CSARGGYEQYF. The CDR3 DNA reads TGCAGTGCCCGGGGGGGTTACGAGCAGTACTTC.

The chain has TRBV6-6 and TRBJ2-5; 9 bases fit TRBD1. Germline CDR1 MNHNY, CDR2 SVGAGI (reference sequence). This CDR3 is 15 amino acids long. Losses at the gene ends were 5 bases for V and 5 bases for J; bases not matched to a gene: 9. CDR3 loop: CASSQGTGWAETQYF. The CDR3, as DNA: TGTGCCAGCAGTCAGGGGACAGGGTGGGCGGAGACCCAGTACTTC.

This rearrangement joins TRBV4-3 to TRBJ1-2; weak D call: TRBD1 (6 bases). V dropped 0 bases and J dropped 4 bases, with 12 bases sitting between them. The germline CDR1 and CDR2 sequences are LGHNA and YSLEER. This CDR3 is 15 amino acids long. The chain's CDR3 is CASSQEWGPIYGYTF. The CDR3 nucleotides read TGCGCCAGCAGCCAAGAATGGGGGCCGATCTATGGCTACACCTTC.

The rearrangement uses TRBV10-3 and TRBJ2-2, with D hard to call. Trimming removed 4 bases from V and 0 bases from J, with 9 bases in between. The CDR3 totals 15 residues. Germline V gives CDR1 ENHRY, CDR2 SYGVKD. In DNA form, the CDR3 reads TGTGCCATCAGTGTCTCCAGGACGAACACCGGGGAGCTGTTTTTT. Its translation: CAISVSRTNTGELFF.

The CDR3 DNA reads as TGTGCCAGCAGTCACCTGCGGAGCGAGCAGTACTTC. Translated, it gives CASSHLRSEQYF. The rearrangement joins TRBV6-5 to TRBJ2-7; D remains unclear. The V end was cut by 5 bases, the J end by 6 bases, with 11 bases between. The CDR3 has 12 amino acids. Germline CDR1 MNHEY, CDR2 SVGAGI.